Below are 17 T cell receptor beta chains sequenced from a single sample in a study of T cell changes during pregnancy in multiple sclerosis. The method was immunoSEQ multiplex PCR; TCRdb's version includes in-frame clones alone and lacks a portion of them. The profile covers about 40,000 clones, with about 88% appearing a single time and 0.51% taken by the ten largest. The input for sequencing was CD4+ T cells from peripheral blood mononuclear cells, taken in the first trimester of pregnancy. The receptors here all came from a female donor with multiple sclerosis, enrolled in a pregnancy study.

V gene TRBV5-1 combines with J gene TRBJ2-1, with 11 bases lining up with TRBD2. In germline, CDR1 is SGHRS, CDR2 YFSETQ. V trimming: 4 bases; J trimming: 7 bases; junction bases outside the gene matches: 10. The CDR3 spans 16 residues. CDR3 nucleotide sequence: TGCGCCAGCAGCAGACTAGCGGGAAGGTATAATAATGAGCAGTTCTTC. Translating it yields CASSRLAGRYNNEQFF.

This rearrangement joins TRBV6-5 to TRBJ2-2, with unresolved D. Germline values: CDR1 MNHEY, CDR2 SVGAGI. The CDR3 is 13 amino acids. V was clipped by 5 bases and J by 4 bases, with 8 bases between them. This chain's CDR3 is CASSPRSTGELFF. The CDR3 coding sequence is TGTGCCAGCAGTCCCCGGAGCACCGGGGAGCTGTTTTTT.

J is TRBJ2-4 and V is TRBV27, with a tentative D call TRBD1 (7 bases). V was shortened by 5 bases and J by 3 bases, with 17 bases between the two germline ends. This CDR3 contains 16 residues. CDR1 is MNHEY and CDR2 is SMNVEV in the germline V gene (reference sequence). CDR3 sequence reads: CASSPLAQGGKNIQYF. CDR3 sequence (DNA): TGTGCCAGCAGTCCGCTAGCGCAGGGGGGCAAAAACATTCAGTACTTC.

V is TRBV29-1 and J is TRBJ1-2; possible D gene TRBD1, 5 bases. Germline V CDR1 and CDR2: SQVTM, ANQGSEA. This CDR3 spans 11 amino acids. V was cut by 4 bases and J by 2 bases, with 5 bases left in between. CDR3 DNA: TGCAGCGTTGCAGGGAACTATGGCTACACCTTC. Translated, it gives CSVAGNYGYTF.

CDR3 in DNA: TGCGCCAGCAGCCTGTCGGGTCCCCAAACCGGGGAGCTGTTTTTT. Translating it yields CASSLSGPQTGELFF. The rearrangement joins TRBV5-1 to TRBJ2-2; D not certain. Germline values: CDR1 SGHRS, CDR2 YFSETQ. This CDR3 comprises 15 residues. Trimming stripped 4 bases from V and 5 bases from J, with 15 bases between.

A single count supports this clone. The chain employs TRBV20-1 and TRBJ1-3, with D unresolved. CDR1 is DFQATT and CDR2 is SNEGSKA in the germline V gene (reference sequence). The CDR3 length is 11 residues. V was pared by 3 bases and J by 4 bases, with 4 bases between. The CDR3 spells CSARQGNTIYF. In nucleotides, the CDR3 is TGCAGTGCTAGGCAGGGAAACACCATATATTTT.

V gene TRBV2 combines with J gene TRBJ1-1, with D perhaps TRBD1 (5 bases). Trimming took off 7 bases at V and 11 bases at J, with 23 bases between the two ends. The CDR3 is made up of 14 amino acids. Germline lookup yields CDR1 SNHLY and CDR2 FYNNEI. CDR3 region: CASTWGESTIKAFF. The CDR3 DNA reads TGTGCCAGCACATGGGGGGAATCGACCATCAAGGCTTTCTTT. The variable domain in full, with the rest retrieved from reference TRBV2 and TRBJ1-1, is EPEVTQTPSHQVTQMGQEVILRCVPISNHLYFYWYRQILGQKVEFLVSFYNNEISEKSEIFDDQFSVERPDGSNFTLKIRSTKLEDSAMYFCASTWGESTIKAFFGQGTRLTVV.

This clone has only one observation. V and J are TRBV30 and TRBJ1-1; unclear D gene. With 5 bases removed from V and 1 base from J, the gap between germline ends came to 11 bases. This CDR3 region has 13 residues. CDR1 GTSNPN and CDR2 SVGIG come from the germline V gene (reference sequence). The CDR3 bases are TGTGCCTGGCAGACAAACAGGAACACTGAAGCTTTCTTT. This encodes CAWQTNRNTEAFF.

The V gene is TRBV2, the J gene TRBJ1-1; no firm D call. V lost 8 bases to trimming and J lost 0 bases, with 4 bases between them. The CDR3 loop spans 11 amino acids. Per germline, CDR1 SNHLY and CDR2 FYNNEI. The CDR3 here is CASLMNTEAFF. The CDR3 DNA is TGTGCCAGCCTTATGAACACTGAAGCTTTCTTT.

The CDR3 loop is CASSLSLSTGTSEQYF. CDR3 nucleotides: TGTGCCAGCAGCTTATCATTGTCGACAGGGACCTCCGAGCAGTACTTC. V gene TRBV7-8 combines with J gene TRBJ2-7, with 7 bases lining up with TRBD1. V trimming: 2 bases; J trimming: 6 bases; junction bases outside the gene matches: 13. The CDR3 loop spans 16 amino acids. Germline values: CDR1 SGHVS, CDR2 FQNEAQ.

The V call is TRBV7-9, the J call TRBJ1-1; D might be TRBD1 (5 bases). Trimming removed 4 bases from V and 5 bases from J, with 14 bases in between. Germline CDR1 SEHNR, CDR2 FQNEAQ (reference sequence). The CDR3 contains 14 residues. In nucleotides, the CDR3 is TGTGCCAGCAGCTCGATGGAGGGGTGGACTGAAGCTTTCTTT. Protein sequence: CASSSMEGWTEAFF.

The chain recombines TRBV4-2 with TRBJ2-7; the D gene is possibly TRBD2 (7 bases). V lost 0 bases and J lost 4, with 19 bases in between. This CDR3 has 17 amino acids. CDR1 is LGHNA and CDR2 is YNFKEQ in the germline V gene. CDR3 DNA: TGTGCCAGCAGCCAAGAAGTAGGTGGGGGGGCTGGGTACGAGCAGTACTTC. Translation: CASSQEVGGGAGYEQYF.

This rearrangement joins TRBV6-5 to TRBJ2-3, with a weak D call TRBD2 (5 bases). This CDR3 is built from 12 residues. Germline V gene lookup returns CDR1 MNHEY and CDR2 SVGAGI. V lost 6 bases, J lost 4 bases, and 8 bases lay in between. The CDR3 here is CASRGGSDTQYF. The CDR3 region has the DNA TGTGCCAGCAGGGGCGGGTCAGATACGCAGTATTTT.

The chain links TRBV9 to TRBJ1-1; D might be TRBD1 (5 bases). CDR1 is SGDLS, CDR2 YYNGEE, per germline. The CDR3 runs to 15 residues. V shed 3 bases and J shed 0 bases, with 12 bases lying between them. CDR3 region: CASSGPGKMNTEAFF. CDR3 coding DNA: TGTGCCAGCAGCGGACCAGGGAAAATGAACACTGAAGCTTTCTTT. Full variable domain (remainder filled in from reference TRBV9 and TRBJ1-1): DSGVTQTPKHLITATGQRVTLRCSPRSGDLSVYWYQQSLDQGLQFLIQYYNGEERAKGNILERFSAQQFPDLHSELNLSSLELGDSALYFCASSGPGKMNTEAFFGQGTRLTVV.

The V gene is TRBV14, the J gene TRBJ2-5; weak D call: TRBD2 (7 bases). V lost 4 bases and J lost 7, with 16 bases in between. Per the germline V gene, CDR1 is SGHDN and CDR2 is FVKESK. The CDR3 covers 14 residues. The CDR3 protein is CASSPLQGGRTQYF. DNA for the CDR3: TGTGCCAGCAGCCCACTACAGGGCGGGAGGACCCAGTACTTC.

The genes are TRBV7-2 and TRBJ2-1, with 7 bases matching TRBD2. Trimming at V came to 6 bases and at J to 0 bases, leaving 11 bases not matched to a gene. The CDR3 is made up of 17 amino acids. In germline, CDR1 is SGHTA, CDR2 FQGNSA. DNA of the CDR3: TGTGCCAGCAGAAGAACTAGCGCGTATAGCTCCTACAATGAGCAGTTCTTC. Translating gives CASRRTSAYSSYNEQFF.

V is TRBV5-1 and J is TRBJ2-3; 7 bases fit TRBD2. The CDR3 loop spans 17 amino acids. The V and J ends lost 0 bases and 0 bases, in that order; junction bases with no gene match: 7. Germline V CDR1 and CDR2: SGHRS, YFSETQ. In nucleotides, the CDR3 is TGCGCCAGCAGCTTGGAGATAGCCGGGGGGAGCACAGATACGCAGTATTTT. It specifies CASSLEIAGGSTDTQYF.